The clone carrying this T cell receptor (beta chain) was counted a few times. Its antigen is unknown. The data were obtained in a study of cytomegalovirus exposure and HLA in healthy donors. Overall study findings and caveats: 87-base-pair reads could not separate some V segments, including TRBV6-2 and TRBV6-3. There were some public TCRs occurring in many donors, but most TCR sequences were rare. When analyzed later, the rates of TCR association showed variation by HLA locus, with DRB1 the most and HLA-C the fewest.

V shed 1 base and J shed 6 bases, with 10 bases lying between them. This CDR3 contains 14 residues. CDR1 and CDR2 (germline): MGHRA, YSYEKL. The primer mix had 60 Vbeta and 13 Jbeta primers. Original processing notes: Later, 65 million to 85 million unique TCR beta chains were counted in an analysis, and some 11 million of them were shared. Sequencing used immunoSEQ multiplex PCR; TCRdb keeps in-frame clones, though not all of them. Clonal size and the V and J genes are those of that table, whereas D and trimming came from the DNA. There are about 82,000 clones in the sample; roughly 9.1% occur only once, and 24% lies in the top ten.

The TCR comes from a man aged 55 to 70 in good health and CMV-seropositive. The chain employs TRBV4-1 and TRBJ1-5; no firm D call. The sample was PBMCs. CDR3 protein: CASSQGLTAQPQHF. The CDR3 DNA reads as TGCGCCAGCAGCCAAGGACTGACGGCTCAGCCCCAGCATTTT.